This T cell receptor (beta chain) was identified during a study of T cells in women clearing cervical HPV infection. About the study: Women with histologically confirmed HPV16-related CIN3 or worse, 2 with invasive cancer, served as cases. Only a few women had HLA typing results available.

Details on this clone: The DNA ends 3 residues before the CDR3 does, and the rest of the CDR3 is filled in from the germline J gene.

The CDR3 contains 15 residues. V lost 5 bases and J lost 7; bases outside the gene matches: 11. Germline CDR1 SGHAT, CDR2 FQNNGV. Average input was 1200 ng genomic DNA for immunoSEQ TCR beta CDR3 amplification. Assay used: immunoSEQ multiplex PCR; TCRdb lists only in-frame clones, some missing. The sample table sets out more than 30,000 clones. The origin of this receptor is a woman aged 18-70 years with a cervical HPV16 infection that either progressed to CIN3+ or cleared (not recorded which). J is TRBJ2-3 and V is TRBV11-2; TRBD2 agrees at 8 bases. Sequenced sample: blood buffy coat. CDR3 DNA, as far as it was read: TGTGCCAGCAGCCGCCCCGGGGGGGCCGCAAATACG. Amino acids: CASSRPGGAANT. The CDR3, in full, reads CASSRPGGAANTQYF.